This paragraph reports one T cell receptor beta chain. This clonotype has just a few counts. This clone's antigen is unknown. No clone much larger than this one lies a single base away; base qualities are absent. The data originate from a study of T cells in Graves' hyperthyroidism and ophthalmopathy (dated by TCRdb to about 2019). For context, the study as a whole: Peripheral blood was sampled at the time of initial diagnosis, prior to any treatment. The approximately 100 discovery patients were randomly split 7:3 into training and test sets. TCR Vbeta CDR3 sequencing of some 140 peripheral blood samples (over 40 ophthalmopathy, over 70 hyperthyroidism and approximately 17 progressor patients) is reported in the paper. TCR V-J signatures able to tell the groups apart were searched for in a discovery cohort of some 97 patients, of whom approximately 40 had Graves' ophthalmopathy and around 56 had stable Graves' hyperthyroidism. After blood sampling, hyperthyroidism patients were treated with methimazole at a starting dose of 30 mg daily, and ophthalmopathy patients were treated with high-dose intravenous methylprednisolone. In roughly six Graves' hyperthyroidism patients, the study also compared T-cell repertoires from thyroid tissue with T-cell repertoires from blood. An independent validation cohort of about 19 hyperthyroidism patients and more than 15 patients who later progressed to ophthalmopathy tested prospective prediction of ophthalmopathy. Here is what the overall study found, with its caveats: Ophthalmopathy was separated from stable hyperthyroidism by a 13 V-J signature model, with approximately 85% sensitivity and about 81% specificity obtained in cross-validation and 80%/75% obtained in testing. In validation, the model predicted progression to ophthalmopathy with just under 71% sensitivity and about 73% specificity, a median of around six months before onset. Most expanded thyroid clonotypes (frequency above 0.001) were also detected in blood, suggesting blood repertoires may reflect thyroid immune responses. Sample size was not statistically predetermined, and blinding of investigators to group allocation was not performed.

Its CDR3 holds 15 amino acids, cysteine through phenylalanine. Only the CDR3 DNA is retained, 45 bases long and in frame from the first base. From a lookup of the germline V gene, CDR1 and CDR2 are SNHLY and FYNNEI. Trimming accounts for 7 bases at V and 5 bases at J, while the number of junction bases matched to no gene is 8. The TCR beta CDR3 regions were amplified from the RNA transcripts. The first round of RT-PCR for the TCR CDR3 was performed with the HTBI primer set and the Qiagen OneStep RT-PCR kit. A second multiplex PCR round built the libraries, followed by size selection and purification. Libraries were sequenced paired-end with 100 bp reads on an Illumina HiSeq2000. Turning to the authors' computational methods: SOAPnuke was used to process the raw data, with reads discarded if the reads contained adapters or uncalled bases, had a mean Phred below 15, or lacked an exact constant-primer or identifier match. COPE v1.2.5 was used to merge high-quality paired reads, and clonotypes were defined as unique nucleotide sequences. MiTCR v1.1 was used to align clonotypes to the IMGT TRBV, TRBD and TRBJ reference segments. The analysis was restricted to V-J combinations with a frequency above 0.0001, which together covered 99.2% of the repertoires. A TCS score was defined as the ratio between F50 (clonal expansion) and ExV (chaos), using BLOSUM62-based TCRdist between CDR3 peptides within each V-J. Welch's t-statistics and random forest reduced around 510 V-J features to 10 to 15, which were used in a naive Bayes classifier (R e1071). In TCRdb, the public reads were trimmed at Q25 with fastp and aligned with MiXCR, with productive beta chains retained. Merged by CDR3 protein, the rows form single entries marked with the most common genes and DNA. TCRdb, not the authors, supplied the V and J calls. The sample yields about 360,000 distinct CDR3 sequences; around an eighth were counted once. The ten largest account for around 20% of the sample.

Hyperthyroidism patients were newly diagnosed, had a disease duration of under 2 months, and were aged 18 to 65 years. The study excluded patients with uncontrolled infections, other autoimmune diseases, pregnancy or lactation. Diagnoses were established on the basis of clinical symptoms, serum thyroxine and TRAb, thyroid ultrasound, and orbital computed tomography. Blood from progressor patients was drawn when they were first diagnosed with hyperthyroidism, before any ophthalmopathy symptoms appeared. PBMCs were separated from under 12 ml of fresh peripheral blood using Ficoll-Paque density gradient centrifugation. Patients classed as progressors first received a Graves' hyperthyroidism diagnosis and then went on to develop ophthalmopathy during follow-up. Trizol reagent was used to extract total RNA, and RNA quality was then checked on an Agilent 2100 Bioanalyzer.

This sequence uses TRBV2 and TRBJ2-3, and TRBD2 matches 11 of the central bases. This receptor was identified in a man younger than 40 with Graves' hyperthyroidism that later progressed to Graves' ophthalmopathy. Sequenced input: blood. The CDR3 protein is CASKPTSGVIDTQYF. The sequenced DNA: TGTGCCAGCAAACCGACTAGCGGGGTTATAGATACGCAGTATTTT.